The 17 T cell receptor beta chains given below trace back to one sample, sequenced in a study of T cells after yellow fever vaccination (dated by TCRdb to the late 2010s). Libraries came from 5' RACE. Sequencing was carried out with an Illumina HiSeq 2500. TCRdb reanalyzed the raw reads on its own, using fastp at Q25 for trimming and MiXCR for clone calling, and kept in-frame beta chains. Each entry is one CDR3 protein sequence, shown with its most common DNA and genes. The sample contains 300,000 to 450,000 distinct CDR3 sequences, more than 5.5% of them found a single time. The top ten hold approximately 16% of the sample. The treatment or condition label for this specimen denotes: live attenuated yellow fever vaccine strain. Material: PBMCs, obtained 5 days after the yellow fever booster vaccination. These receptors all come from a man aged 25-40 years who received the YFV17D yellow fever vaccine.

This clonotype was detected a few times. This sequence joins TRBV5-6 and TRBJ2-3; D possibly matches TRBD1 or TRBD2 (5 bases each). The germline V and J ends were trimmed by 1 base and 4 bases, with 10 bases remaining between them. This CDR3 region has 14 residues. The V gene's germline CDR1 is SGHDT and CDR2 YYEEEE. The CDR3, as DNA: TGTGCCAGCAGCTTGAAAAGGGACGCAGATACGCAGTATTTT. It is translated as CASSLKRDADTQYF.

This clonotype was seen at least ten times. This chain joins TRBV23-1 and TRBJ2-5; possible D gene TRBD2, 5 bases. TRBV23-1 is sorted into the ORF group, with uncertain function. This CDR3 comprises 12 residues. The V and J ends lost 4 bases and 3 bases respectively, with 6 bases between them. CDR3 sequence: CASSRGKETQYF. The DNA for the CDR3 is TGCGCCAGCAGTCGAGGGAAAGAGACCCAGTACTTC.

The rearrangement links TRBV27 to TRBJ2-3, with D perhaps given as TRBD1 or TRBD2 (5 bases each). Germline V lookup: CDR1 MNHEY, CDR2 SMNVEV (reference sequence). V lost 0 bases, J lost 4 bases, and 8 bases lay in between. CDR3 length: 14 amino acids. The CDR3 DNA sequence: TGTGCCAGCAGTTTATCGTCGGGGCCAGATACGCAGTATTTT. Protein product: CASSLSSGPDTQYF.

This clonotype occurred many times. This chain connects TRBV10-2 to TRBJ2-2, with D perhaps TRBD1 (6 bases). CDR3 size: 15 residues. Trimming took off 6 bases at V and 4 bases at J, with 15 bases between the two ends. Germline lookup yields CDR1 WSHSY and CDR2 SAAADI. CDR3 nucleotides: TGCGCCAGCAGGGGCAGGGGTGGAGGCACCGGGGAGCTGTTTTTT. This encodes CASRGRGGGTGELFF.

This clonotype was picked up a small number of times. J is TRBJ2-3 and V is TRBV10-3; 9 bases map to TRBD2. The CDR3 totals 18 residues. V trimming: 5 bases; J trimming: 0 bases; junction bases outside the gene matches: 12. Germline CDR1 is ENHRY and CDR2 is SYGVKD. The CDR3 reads CAISSRNSGGISTDTQYF. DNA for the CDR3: TGTGCCATCAGTTCTCGGAATAGCGGGGGCATAAGCACAGATACGCAGTATTTT.

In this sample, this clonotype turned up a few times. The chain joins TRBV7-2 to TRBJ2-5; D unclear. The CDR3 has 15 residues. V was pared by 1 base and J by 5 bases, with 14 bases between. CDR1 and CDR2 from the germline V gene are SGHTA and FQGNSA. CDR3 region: CASSLVVGIGETQYF. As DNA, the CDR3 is TGTGCCAGCAGCTTAGTTGTAGGGATAGGGGAGACCCAGTACTTC.

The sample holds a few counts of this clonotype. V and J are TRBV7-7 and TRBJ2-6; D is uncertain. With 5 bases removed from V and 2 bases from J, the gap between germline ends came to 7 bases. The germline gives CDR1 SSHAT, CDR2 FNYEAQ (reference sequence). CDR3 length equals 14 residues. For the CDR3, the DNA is TGTGCCAGCAGCCCAGAGGCTGGGGCCAACGTCCTGACTTTC. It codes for CASSPEAGANVLTF.

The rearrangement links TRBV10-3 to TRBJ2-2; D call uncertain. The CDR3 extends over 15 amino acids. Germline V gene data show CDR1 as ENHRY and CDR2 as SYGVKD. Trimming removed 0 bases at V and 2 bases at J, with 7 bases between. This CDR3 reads CAISESSSNTGELFF. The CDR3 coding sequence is TGTGCCATCAGTGAGTCGAGCAGTAACACCGGGGAGCTGTTTTTT.

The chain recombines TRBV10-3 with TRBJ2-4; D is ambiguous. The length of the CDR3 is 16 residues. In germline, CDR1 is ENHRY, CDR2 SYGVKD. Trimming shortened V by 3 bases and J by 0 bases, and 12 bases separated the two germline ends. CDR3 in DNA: TGTGCCATCAGTGACCCAGATCCTCTAGCCAAAAACATTCAGTACTTC. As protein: CAISDPDPLAKNIQYF.

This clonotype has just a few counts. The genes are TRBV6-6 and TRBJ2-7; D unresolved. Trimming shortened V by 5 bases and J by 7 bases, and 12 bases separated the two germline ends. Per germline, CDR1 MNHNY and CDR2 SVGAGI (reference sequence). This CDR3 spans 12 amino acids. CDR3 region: CASSTLAREQYF. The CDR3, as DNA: TGTGCCAGCAGTACCCTGGCGAGAGAGCAGTACTTC.

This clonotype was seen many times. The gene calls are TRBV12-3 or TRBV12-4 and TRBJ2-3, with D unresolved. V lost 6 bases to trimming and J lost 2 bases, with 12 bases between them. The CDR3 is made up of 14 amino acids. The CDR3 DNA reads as TGTGCCAGCAGGCTCACCTCAAACACAGATACGCAGTATTTT. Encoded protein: CASRLTSNTDTQYF.

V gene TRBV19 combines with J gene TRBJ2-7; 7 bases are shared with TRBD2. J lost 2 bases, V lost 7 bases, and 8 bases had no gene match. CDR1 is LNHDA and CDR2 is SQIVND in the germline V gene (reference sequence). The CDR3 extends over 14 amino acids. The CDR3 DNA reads TGTGCCAGTAAGGAACAAAGCGGGACCTACGAGCAGTACTTC. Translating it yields CASKEQSGTYEQYF.

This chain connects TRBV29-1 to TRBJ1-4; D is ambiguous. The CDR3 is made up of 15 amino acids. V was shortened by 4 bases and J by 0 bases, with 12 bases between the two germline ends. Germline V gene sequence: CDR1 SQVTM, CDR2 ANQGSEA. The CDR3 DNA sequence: TGCAGCGTTGTGGGCGACTCGGCAACTAATGAAAAACTGTTTTTT. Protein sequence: CSVVGDSATNEKLFF.

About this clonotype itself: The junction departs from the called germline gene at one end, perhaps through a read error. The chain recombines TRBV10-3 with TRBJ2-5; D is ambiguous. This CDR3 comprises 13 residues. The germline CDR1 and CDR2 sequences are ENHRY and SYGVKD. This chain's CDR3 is CAISPGESENQYF. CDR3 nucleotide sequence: TGTGCCATCAGTCCTGGGGAATCAGAGAACCAGTACTTC.

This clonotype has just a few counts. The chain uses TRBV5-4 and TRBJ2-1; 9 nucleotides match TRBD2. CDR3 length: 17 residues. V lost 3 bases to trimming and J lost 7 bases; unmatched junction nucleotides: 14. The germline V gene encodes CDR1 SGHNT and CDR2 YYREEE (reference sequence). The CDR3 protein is CASSSEPLAGVGNEQFF. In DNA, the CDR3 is TGTGCCAGCAGCTCCGAGCCTTTAGCGGGAGTAGGGAATGAGCAGTTCTTC.

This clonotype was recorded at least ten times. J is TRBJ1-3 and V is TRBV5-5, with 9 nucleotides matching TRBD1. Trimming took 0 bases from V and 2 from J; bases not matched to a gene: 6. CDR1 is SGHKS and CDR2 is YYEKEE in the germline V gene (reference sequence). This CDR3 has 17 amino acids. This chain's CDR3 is CASSLAGGTGTGNTIYF. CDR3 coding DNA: TGTGCCAGCAGCTTGGCGGGAGGGACAGGGACTGGAAACACCATATATTTT. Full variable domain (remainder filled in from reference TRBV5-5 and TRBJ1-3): DAGVTQSPTHLIKTRGQQVTLRCSPISGHKSVSWYQQVLGQGPQFIFQYYEKEERGRGNFPDRFSARQFPNYSSELNVNALLLGDSALYLCASSLAGGTGTGNTIYFGEGSWLTVV.

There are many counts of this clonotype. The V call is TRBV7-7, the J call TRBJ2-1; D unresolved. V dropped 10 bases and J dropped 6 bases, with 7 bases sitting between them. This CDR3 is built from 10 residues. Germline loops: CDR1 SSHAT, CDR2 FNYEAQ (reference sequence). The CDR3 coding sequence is TGTGCCAAAGGTCGCAATGAGCAGTTCTTC. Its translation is CAKGRNEQFF.